This T cell receptor (beta chain) stems from a study of T cells in Graves' hyperthyroidism and ophthalmopathy. For the study at large: Peripheral blood collection took place at initial diagnosis, before any treatment. Study-wide results and caveats: Most thyroid-expanded clonotypes above 0.001 were also found in blood.

With 5 bases removed from V and 3 bases from J, the gap between germline ends came to 11 bases. The CDR3 length is 14 residues. CDR1 and CDR2 (germline): SGHAT, FQNNGV. This clonotype occurred many times. The antigen remains undetermined. Patients between 18 and 65 years old had hyperthyroidism, newly diagnosed and lasting under 2 months. Diagnoses rested on clinical symptoms, serum thyroxine and TRAb, thyroid ultrasound and orbital computed tomography. TCR beta CDR3 regions were amplified from RNA transcripts. TCR CDR3 underwent first-round RT-PCR with the HTBI primer set. From the multiplex PCR reads, TCRdb called clonotypes with MiXCR, one entry per CDR3 protein. The profile covers 340,000 or so distinct CDR3 sequences, with approximately 22% appearing a single time and around half taken by the ten largest.

This receptor was identified in a woman in her 50s with Graves' hyperthyroidism. The sample comprised blood. The genes are TRBV11-2 and TRBJ2-1; D unclear. CDR3 bases: TGTGCCAGCAGCCCCCTAAGGGACTACAATGAGCAGTTCTTC. Protein sequence: CASSPLRDYNEQFF.